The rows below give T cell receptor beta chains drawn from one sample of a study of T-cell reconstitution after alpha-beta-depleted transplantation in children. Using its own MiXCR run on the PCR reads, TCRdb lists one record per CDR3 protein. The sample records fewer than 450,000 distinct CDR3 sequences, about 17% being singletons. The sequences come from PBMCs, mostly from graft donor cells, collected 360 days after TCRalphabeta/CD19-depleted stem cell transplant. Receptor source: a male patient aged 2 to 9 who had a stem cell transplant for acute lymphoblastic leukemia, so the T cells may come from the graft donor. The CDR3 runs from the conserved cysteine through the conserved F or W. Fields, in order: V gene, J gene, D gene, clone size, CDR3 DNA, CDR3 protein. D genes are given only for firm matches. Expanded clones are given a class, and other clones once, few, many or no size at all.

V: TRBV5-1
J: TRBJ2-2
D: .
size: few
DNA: TGCGCCAGCAGCTTGGGACCACGGATGGAAGGTACCGGGGAGCTGTTTTTT
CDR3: CASSLGPRMEGTGELFF

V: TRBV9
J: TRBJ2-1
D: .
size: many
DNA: TGTGCCAGCAGCGCTCGGGACTGGACCTACAATGAGCAGTTCTTC
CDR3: CASSARDWTYNEQFF

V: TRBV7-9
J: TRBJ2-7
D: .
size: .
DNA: TGTGCCAGCAGCCCCGACAGTCCCGGCTACGAGCAGTACTTC
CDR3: CASSPDSPGYEQYF

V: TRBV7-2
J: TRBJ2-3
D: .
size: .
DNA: TGTGCCAGCAGCTTCGACAAGGGTATAGTGAGCACAGATACGCAGTATTTT
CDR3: CASSFDKGIVSTDTQYF

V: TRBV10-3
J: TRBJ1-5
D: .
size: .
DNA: TGTGCCATCAGTGAGTCCGATCAGCCCCAGCATTTT
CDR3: CAISESDQPQHF

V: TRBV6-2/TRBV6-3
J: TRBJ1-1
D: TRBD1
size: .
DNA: TGTGCCAGCAGTTTGCGCAGGGGGATAAGGACTGAAGCTTTCTTT
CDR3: CASSLRRGIRTEAFF

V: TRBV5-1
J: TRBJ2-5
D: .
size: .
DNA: TGCGCCAGCAGCCGGGGCTTCCAAGAGACCCAGTACTTC
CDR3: CASSRGFQETQYF

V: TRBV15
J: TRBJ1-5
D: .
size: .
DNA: TGTGCCACCAGCAGAGATTTGGACCGATTTTATAGCAATCAGCCCCAGCATTTT
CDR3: CATSRDLDRFYSNQPQHF

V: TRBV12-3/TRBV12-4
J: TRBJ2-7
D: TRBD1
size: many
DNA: TGTGCCAGCAGTTACAGGGGATCCTACGAGCAGTACTTC
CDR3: CASSYRGSYEQYF

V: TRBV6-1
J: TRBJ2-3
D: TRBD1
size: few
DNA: TGTGCCAGCAGAAGGACAGGGACAGATACGCAGTATTTT
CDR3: CASRRTGTDTQYF

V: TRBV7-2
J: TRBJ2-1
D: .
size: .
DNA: TGTGCCAGCAGCTTAGGTGTCGGACAGAGACACAATGAGCAGTTCTTC
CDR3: CASSLGVGQRHNEQFF

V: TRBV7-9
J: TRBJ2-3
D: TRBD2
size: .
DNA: TGTGCCAGCAGCTTACGGACTAGCGGGATAAGCACAGATACGCAGTATTTT
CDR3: CASSLRTSGISTDTQYF

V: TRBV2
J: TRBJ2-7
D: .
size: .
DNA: TGTGCCAGCAGACAGGGCTACGAGCAGTACTTC
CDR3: CASRQGYEQYF

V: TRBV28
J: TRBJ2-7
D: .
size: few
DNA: TGTGCCAGCAGTCCCCGGGGGCAGGGGCGCGGTAACTACGAGCAGTACTTC
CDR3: CASSPRGQGRGNYEQYF